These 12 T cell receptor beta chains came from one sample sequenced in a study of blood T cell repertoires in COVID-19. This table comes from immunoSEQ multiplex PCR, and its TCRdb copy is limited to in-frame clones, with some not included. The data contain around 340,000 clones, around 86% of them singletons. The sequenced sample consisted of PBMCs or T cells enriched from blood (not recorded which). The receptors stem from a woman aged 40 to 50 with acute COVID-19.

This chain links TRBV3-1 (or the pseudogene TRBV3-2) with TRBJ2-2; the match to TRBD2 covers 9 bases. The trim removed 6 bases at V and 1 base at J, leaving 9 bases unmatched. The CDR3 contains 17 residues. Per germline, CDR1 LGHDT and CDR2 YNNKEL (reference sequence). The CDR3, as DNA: TGTGCCAGCAGTCGTCGCAGCGGGGGGAAGAACACCGGGGAGCTGTTTTTT. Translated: CASSRRSGGKNTGELFF.

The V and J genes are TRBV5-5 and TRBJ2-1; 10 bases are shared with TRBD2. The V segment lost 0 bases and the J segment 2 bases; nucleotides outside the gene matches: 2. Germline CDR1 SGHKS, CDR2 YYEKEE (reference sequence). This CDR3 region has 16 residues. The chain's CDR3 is CASSLGSGGTYNEQFF. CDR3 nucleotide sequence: TGTGCCAGCAGCTTGGGTAGCGGGGGGACCTACAATGAGCAGTTCTTC.

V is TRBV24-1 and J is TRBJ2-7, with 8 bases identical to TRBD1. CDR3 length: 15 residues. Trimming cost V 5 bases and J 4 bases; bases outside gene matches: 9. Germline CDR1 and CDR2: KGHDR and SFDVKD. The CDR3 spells CATSVADRVSYEQYF. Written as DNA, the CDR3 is TGTGCCACCAGTGTTGCGGACAGGGTATCATACGAGCAGTACTTC.

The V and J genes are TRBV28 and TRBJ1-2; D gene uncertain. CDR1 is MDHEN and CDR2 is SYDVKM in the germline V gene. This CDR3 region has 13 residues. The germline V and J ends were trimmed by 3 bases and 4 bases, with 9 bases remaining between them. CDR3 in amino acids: CASSFPGVYGYTF. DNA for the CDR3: TGTGCCAGCAGTTTTCCCGGGGTCTATGGCTACACCTTC.

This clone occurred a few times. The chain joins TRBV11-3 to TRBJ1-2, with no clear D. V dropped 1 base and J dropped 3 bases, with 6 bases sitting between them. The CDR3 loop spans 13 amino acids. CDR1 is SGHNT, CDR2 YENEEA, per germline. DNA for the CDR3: TGTGCCAGCAGCTTAGGAACGGACTATGGCTACACCTTC. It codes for CASSLGTDYGYTF.

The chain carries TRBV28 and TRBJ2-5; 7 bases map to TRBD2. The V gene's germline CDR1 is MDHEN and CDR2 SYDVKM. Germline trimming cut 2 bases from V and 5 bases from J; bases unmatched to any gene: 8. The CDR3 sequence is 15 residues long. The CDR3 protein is CASSLARGVWETQYF. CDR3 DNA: TGTGCCAGCAGTTTAGCCCGGGGGGTTTGGGAGACCCAGTACTTC.

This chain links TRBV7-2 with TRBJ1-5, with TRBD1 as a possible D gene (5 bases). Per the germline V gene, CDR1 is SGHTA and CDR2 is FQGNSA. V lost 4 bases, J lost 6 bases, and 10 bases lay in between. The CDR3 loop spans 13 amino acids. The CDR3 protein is CASSSGGVQPQHF. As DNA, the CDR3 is TGTGCCAGCAGCTCGGGGGGAGTTCAGCCCCAGCATTTT.

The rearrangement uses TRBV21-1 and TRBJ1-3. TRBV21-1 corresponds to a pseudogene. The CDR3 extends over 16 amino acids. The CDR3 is CASSKAGSRNINTIYF. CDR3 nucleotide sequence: TGTGCCAGCAGCAAAGCCGGGAGCCGAAATATAAACACCATATATTTT.

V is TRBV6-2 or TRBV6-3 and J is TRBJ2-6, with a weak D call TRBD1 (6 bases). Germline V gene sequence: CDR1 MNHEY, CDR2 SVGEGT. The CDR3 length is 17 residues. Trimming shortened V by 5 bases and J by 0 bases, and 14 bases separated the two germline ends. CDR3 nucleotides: TGTGCCAGCAGTCCATTCACAGGGTTCTCTGGGGCCAACGTCCTGACTTTC. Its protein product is CASSPFTGFSGANVLTF.

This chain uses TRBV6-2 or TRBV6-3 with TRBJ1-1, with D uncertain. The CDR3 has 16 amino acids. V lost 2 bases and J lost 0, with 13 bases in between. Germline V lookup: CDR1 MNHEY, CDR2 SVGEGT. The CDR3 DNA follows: TGTGCCAGCAGTTACCCCTGGGAGGTGATGAACACTGAAGCTTTCTTT. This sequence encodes CASSYPWEVMNTEAFF.

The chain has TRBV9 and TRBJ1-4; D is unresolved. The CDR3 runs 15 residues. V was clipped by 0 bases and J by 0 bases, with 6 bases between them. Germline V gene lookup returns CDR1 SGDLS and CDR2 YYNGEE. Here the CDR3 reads CASSVAVSTNEKLFF. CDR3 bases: TGTGCCAGCAGCGTAGCTGTGTCAACTAATGAAAAACTGTTTTTT.

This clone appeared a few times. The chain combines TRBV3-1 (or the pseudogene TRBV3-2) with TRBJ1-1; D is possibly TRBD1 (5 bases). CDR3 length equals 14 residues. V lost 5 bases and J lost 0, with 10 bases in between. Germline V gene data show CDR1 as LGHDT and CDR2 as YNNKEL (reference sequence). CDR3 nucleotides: TGTGCCAGCAGCGTCGCGGGACTGAACACTGAAGCTTTCTTT. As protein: CASSVAGLNTEAFF.